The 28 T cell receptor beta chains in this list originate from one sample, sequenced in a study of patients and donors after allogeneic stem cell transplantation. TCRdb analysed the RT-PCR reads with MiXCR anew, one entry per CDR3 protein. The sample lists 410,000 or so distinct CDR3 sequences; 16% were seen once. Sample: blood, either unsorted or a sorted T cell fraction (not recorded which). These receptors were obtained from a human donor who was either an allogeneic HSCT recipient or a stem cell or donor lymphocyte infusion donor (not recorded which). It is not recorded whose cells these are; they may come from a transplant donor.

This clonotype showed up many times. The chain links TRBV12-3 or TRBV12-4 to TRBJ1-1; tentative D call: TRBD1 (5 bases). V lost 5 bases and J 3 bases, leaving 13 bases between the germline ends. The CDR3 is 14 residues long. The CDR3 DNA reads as TGTGCCAGCAGTCCCAGGGCGTCCCACACTGAAGCTTTCTTT. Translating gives CASSPRASHTEAFF.

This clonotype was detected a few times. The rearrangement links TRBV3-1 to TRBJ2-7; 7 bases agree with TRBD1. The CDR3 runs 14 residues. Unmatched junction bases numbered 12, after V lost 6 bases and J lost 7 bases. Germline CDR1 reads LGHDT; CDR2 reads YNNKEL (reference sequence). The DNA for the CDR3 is TGTGCCAGCAGTCCGGGACAGTTGAATTCAGAGCAGTACTTC. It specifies CASSPGQLNSEQYF.

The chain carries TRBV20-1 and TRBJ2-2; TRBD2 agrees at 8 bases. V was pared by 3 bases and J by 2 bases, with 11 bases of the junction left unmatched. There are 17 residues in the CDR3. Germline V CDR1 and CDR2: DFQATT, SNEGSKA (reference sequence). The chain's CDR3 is CSARSGVAGPNTGELFF. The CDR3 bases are TGCAGTGCTAGGTCGGGGGTAGCGGGACCAAACACCGGGGAGCTGTTTTTT.

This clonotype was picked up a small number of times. The chain's CDR3 is CASSSNLLEAFF. In DNA, the CDR3 is TGTGCCAGCAGCTCGAACCTATTGGAAGCTTTCTTT. The chain links TRBV7-8 to TRBJ1-1, with unresolved D. The CDR3 runs 12 residues. Germline CDR1 SGHVS, CDR2 FQNEAQ. V lost 4 bases to trimming and J lost 8 bases, with 11 bases between them.

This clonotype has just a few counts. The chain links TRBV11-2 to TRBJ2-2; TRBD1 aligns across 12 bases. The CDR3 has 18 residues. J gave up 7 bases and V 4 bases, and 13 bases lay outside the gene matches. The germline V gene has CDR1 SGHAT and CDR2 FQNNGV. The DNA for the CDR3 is TGTGCCAGCAGCTACGGCCCCCCGGGACAGGGGGCAGGCGGGGAGCTGTTTTTT. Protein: CASSYGPPGQGAGGELFF.

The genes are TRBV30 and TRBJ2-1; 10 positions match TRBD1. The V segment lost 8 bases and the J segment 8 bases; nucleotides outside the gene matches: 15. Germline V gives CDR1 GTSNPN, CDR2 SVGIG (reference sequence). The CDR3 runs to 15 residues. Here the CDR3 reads CALPRDRGQVDEQFF. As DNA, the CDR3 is TGTGCCCTTCCCCGGGACAGGGGTCAAGTCGATGAGCAGTTCTTC.

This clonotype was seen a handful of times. Written as DNA, the CDR3 is TGTGCCAGCTTCCGACAGGGTAGCAATCAGCCCCAGCATTTT. As protein: CASFRQGSNQPQHF. The V gene is TRBV6-1, the J gene TRBJ1-5, with 7 bases lining up with TRBD1. Germline loops: CDR1 MNHNS, CDR2 SASEGT. CDR3 length equals 14 residues. After removal of 8 bases from V and 0 bases from J, the junction contained 4 bases not matched to a gene.

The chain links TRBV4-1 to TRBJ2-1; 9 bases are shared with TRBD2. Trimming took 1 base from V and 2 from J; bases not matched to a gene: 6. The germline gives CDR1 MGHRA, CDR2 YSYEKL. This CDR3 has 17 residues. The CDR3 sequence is CASSQGPGLAAYNEQFF. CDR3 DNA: TGCGCCAGCAGCCAAGGTCCGGGACTAGCCGCCTACAATGAGCAGTTCTTC.

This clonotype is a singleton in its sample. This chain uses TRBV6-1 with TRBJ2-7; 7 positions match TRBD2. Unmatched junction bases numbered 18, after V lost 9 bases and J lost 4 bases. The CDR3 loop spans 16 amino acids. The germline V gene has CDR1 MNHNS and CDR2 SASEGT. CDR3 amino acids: CASLPRGTTRLYEQYF. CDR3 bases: TGTGCCAGTTTACCGCGCGGGACTACCAGATTGTACGAGCAGTACTTC.

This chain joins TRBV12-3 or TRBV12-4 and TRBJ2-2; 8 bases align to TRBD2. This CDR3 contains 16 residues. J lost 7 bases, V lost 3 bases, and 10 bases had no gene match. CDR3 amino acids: CASSFDVAGRNGELFF. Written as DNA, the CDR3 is TGTGCCAGCAGTTTTGATGTAGCGGGGAGAAACGGGGAGCTGTTTTTT.

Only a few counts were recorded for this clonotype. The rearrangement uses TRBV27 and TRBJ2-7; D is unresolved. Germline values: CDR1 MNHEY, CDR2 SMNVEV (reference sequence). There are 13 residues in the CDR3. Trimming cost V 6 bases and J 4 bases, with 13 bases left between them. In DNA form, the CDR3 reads TGTGCCAGCAGAGGGATGTCTCTGTACGAGCAGTACTTC. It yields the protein CASRGMSLYEQYF.

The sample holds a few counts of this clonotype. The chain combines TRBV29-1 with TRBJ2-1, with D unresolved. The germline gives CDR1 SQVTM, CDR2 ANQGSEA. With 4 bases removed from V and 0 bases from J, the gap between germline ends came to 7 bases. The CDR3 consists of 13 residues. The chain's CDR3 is CSVGPSSYNEQFF. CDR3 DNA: TGCAGCGTTGGGCCTAGCTCCTACAATGAGCAGTTCTTC.

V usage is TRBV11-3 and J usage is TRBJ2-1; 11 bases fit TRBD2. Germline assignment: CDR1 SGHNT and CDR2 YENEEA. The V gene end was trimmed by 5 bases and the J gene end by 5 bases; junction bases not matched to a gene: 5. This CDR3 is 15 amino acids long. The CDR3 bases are TGTGCCAGCAGCCAAACTAGCGGGGGCCACAATGAGCAGTTCTTC. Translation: CASSQTSGGHNEQFF. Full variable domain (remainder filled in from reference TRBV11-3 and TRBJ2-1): EAGVVQSPRYKIIEKKQPVAFWCNPISGHNTLYWYLQNLGQGPELLIRYENEEAVDDSQLPKDRFSAERLKGVDSTLKIQPAELGDSAVYLCASSQTSGGHNEQFFGPGTRLTVL.

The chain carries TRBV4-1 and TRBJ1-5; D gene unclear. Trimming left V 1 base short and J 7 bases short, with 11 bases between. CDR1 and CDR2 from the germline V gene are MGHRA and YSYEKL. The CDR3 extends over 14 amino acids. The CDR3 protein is CASSQVISSQPQHF. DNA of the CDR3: TGCGCCAGCAGCCAAGTCATCTCCAGCCAGCCCCAGCATTTT.

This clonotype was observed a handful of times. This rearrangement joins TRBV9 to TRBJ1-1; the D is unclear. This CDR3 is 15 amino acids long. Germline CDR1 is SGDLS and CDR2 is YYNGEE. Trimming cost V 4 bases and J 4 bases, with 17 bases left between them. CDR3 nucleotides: TGTGCCAGCAGCCTAGGCCCAAGGCAGAGCACTGAAGCTTTCTTT. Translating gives CASSLGPRQSTEAFF.

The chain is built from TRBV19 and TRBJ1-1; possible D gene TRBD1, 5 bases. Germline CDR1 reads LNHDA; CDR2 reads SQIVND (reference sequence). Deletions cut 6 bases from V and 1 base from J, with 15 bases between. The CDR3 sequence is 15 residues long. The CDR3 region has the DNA TGTGCCAGTAGCCGATTAGGGGCTTCGAACACTGAAGCTTTCTTT. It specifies CASSRLGASNTEAFF.

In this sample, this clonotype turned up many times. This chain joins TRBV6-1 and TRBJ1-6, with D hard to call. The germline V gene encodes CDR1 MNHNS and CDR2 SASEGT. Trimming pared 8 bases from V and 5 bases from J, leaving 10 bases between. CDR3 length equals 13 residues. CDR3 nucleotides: TGTGCCAGCCTACAAGGAGATAATTCACCCCTCCACTTT. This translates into CASLQGDNSPLHF.

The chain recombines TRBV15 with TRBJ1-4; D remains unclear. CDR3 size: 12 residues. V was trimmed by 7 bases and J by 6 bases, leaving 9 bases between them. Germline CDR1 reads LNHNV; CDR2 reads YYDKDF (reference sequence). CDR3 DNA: TGTGCCACCACCTACACGGATGAAAAACTGTTTTTT. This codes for CATTYTDEKLFF. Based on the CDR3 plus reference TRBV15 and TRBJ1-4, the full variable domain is DAMVIQNPRYQVTQFGKPVTLSCSQTLNHNVMYWYQQKSSQAPKLLFHYYDKDFNNEADTPDNFQSRRPNTSFCFLDIRSPGLGDTAMYLCATTYTDEKLFFGSGTQLSVL.

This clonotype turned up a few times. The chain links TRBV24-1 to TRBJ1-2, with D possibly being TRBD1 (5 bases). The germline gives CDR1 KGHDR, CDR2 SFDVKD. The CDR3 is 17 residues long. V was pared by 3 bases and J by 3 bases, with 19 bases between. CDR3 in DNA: TGTGCCACCAGTGATACCGGAGGGGCCGACGGAGACTATGGCTACACCTTC. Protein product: CATSDTGGADGDYGYTF.

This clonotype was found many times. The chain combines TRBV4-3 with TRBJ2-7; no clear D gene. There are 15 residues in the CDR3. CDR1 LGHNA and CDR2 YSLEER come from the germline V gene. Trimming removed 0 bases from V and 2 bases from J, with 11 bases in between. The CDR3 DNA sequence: TGCGCCAGCAGCCAAGAATGGCAGCGAGCCTACGAGCAGTACTTC. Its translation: CASSQEWQRAYEQYF.

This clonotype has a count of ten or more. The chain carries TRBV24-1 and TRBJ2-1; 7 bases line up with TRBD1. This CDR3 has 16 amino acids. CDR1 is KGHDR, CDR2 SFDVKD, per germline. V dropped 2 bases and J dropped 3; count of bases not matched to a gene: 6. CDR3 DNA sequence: TGTGCCACCAGTGATTCCGGGACAGCATTCTACAATGAGCAGTTCTTC. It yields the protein CATSDSGTAFYNEQFF.

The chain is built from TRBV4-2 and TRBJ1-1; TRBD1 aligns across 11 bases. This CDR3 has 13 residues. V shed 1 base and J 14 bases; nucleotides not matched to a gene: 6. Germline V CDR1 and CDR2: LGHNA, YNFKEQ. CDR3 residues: CASSQGGQGVSFF. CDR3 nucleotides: TGTGCCAGCAGCCAAGGGGGACAGGGGGTCTCGTTCTTT.

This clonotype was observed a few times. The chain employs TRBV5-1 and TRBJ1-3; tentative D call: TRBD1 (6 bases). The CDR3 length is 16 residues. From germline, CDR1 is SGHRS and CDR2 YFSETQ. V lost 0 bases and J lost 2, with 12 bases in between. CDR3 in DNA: TGCGCCAGCAGCTTGGGGGTCTCAGGGGCTGGAAACACCATATATTTT. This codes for CASSLGVSGAGNTIYF.

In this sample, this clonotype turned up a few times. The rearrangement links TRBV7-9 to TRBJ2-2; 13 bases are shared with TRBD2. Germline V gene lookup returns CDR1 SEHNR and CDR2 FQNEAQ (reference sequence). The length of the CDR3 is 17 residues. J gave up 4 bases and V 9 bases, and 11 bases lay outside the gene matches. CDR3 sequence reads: CASSLGLAGVGTGELFF. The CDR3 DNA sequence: TGTGCCAGTTCTCTCGGACTAGCGGGAGTCGGCACCGGGGAGCTGTTTTTT.

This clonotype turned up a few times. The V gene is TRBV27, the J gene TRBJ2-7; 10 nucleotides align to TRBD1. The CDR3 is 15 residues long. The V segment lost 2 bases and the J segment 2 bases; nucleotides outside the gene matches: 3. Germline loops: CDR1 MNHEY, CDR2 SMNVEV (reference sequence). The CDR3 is CASSLKGQGTYEQYF. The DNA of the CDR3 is TGTGCCAGCAGTTTAAAGGGACAGGGGACCTACGAGCAGTACTTC.

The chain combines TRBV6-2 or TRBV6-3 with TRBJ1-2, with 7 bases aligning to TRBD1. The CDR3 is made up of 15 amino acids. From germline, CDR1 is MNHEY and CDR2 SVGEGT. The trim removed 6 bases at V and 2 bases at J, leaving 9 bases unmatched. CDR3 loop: CASRLPPTGNYGYTF. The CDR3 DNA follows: TGTGCCAGCAGACTTCCCCCGACAGGGAACTATGGCTACACCTTC.

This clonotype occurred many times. CDR3 residues: CSPSFGGEQFF. CDR3 DNA: TGCAGCCCGTCCTTTGGCGGTGAGCAGTTCTTC. This chain connects TRBV29-1 to TRBJ2-1; no clear D gene. Trimming stripped 8 bases from V and 9 bases from J, with 14 bases between. Germline V gene sequence: CDR1 SQVTM, CDR2 ANQGSEA. CDR3 size: 11 residues.

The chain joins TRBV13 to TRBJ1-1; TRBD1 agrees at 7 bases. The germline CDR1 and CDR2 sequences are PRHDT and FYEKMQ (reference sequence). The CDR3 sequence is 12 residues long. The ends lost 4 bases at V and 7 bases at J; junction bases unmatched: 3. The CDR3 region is CASSYGTVEAFF. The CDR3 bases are TGTGCCAGCAGCTACGGGACAGTTGAAGCTTTCTTT.